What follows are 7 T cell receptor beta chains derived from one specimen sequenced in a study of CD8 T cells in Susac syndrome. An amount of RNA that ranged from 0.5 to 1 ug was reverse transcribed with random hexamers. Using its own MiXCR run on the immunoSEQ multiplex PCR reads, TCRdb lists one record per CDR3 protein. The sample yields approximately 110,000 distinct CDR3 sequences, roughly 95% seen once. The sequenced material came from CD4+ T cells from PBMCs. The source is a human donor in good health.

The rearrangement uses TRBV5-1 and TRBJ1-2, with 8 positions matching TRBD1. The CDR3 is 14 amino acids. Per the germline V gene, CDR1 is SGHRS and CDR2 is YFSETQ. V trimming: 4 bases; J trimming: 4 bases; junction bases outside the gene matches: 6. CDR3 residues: CASSTDRGPYGYTF. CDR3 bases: TGCGCCAGCAGCACAGACAGGGGCCCCTATGGCTACACCTTC.

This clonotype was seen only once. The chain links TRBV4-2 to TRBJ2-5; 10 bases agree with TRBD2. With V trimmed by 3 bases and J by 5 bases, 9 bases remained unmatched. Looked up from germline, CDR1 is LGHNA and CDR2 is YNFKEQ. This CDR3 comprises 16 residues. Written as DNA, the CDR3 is TGTGCCAGCAGCCATGATCTAGCGGGAGTAGAGGAGACCCAGTACTTC. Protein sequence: CASSHDLAGVEETQYF.

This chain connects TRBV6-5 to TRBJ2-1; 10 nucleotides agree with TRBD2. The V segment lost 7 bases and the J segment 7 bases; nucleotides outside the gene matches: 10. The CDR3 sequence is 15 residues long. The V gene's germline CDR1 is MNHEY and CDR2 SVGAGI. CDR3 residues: CASTHQASGGNEQFF. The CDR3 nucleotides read TGTGCCAGCACCCACCAGGCTAGCGGGGGAAATGAGCAGTTCTTC.

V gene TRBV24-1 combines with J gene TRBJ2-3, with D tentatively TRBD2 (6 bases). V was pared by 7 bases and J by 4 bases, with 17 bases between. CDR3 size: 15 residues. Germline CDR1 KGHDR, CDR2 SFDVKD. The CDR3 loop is CATSQSRGNADTQYF. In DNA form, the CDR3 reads TGTGCCACCAGCCAGTCCCGGGGGAACGCAGATACGCAGTATTTT.

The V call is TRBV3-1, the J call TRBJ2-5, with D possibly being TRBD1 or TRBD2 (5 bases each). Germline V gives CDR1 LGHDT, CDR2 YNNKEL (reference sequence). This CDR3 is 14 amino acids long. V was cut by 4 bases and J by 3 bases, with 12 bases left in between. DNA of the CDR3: TGTGCCAGCAGCCCCCGGGACCGCAAAGAGACCCAGTACTTC. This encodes CASSPRDRKETQYF.

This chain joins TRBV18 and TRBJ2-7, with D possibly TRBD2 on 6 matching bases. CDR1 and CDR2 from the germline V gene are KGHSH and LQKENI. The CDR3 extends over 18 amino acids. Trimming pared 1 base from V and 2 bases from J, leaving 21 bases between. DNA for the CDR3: TGTGCCAGCTCACCACTCATCATCGCGGGACGGTCCCCCTACGAGCAGTACTTC. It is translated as CASSPLIIAGRSPYEQYF.

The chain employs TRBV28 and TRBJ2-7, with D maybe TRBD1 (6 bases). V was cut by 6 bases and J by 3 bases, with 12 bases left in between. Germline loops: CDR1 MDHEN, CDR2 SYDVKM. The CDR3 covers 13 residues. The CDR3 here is CASRSGQNYEQYF. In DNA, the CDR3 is TGTGCCAGCAGGTCAGGACAGAACTACGAGCAGTACTTC.